The rows below give T cell receptor beta chains drawn from one sample of a study of blood T cell repertoires in COVID-19. Assay used: immunoSEQ multiplex PCR; TCRdb lists only in-frame clones, some missing. The sample lists around 76,000 clones, 75% to 90% occurring once. Sequenced: peripheral blood. The receptors derive from a man aged 50 to 59 with COVID-19, enrolled during active disease. The CDR3 runs from the conserved cysteine through the conserved F or W. Fields, in order: clone size, V gene, J gene, D gene, CDR3 DNA, CDR3 protein. D genes are given only for firm matches. For some rows the clone size is stated as once, few or many, or as a class when expanded; others skip it.

>NA|TRBV19|TRBJ1-2|TRBD1
TGTGCCAGTAGTATGCGGACAGGGGGGGCCGGTGGCTACACCTTC
CASSMRTGGAGGYTF
>few|TRBV29-1|TRBJ2-4|NA
TGCAGCGTTGAACCGGGACACGGAAACATTCAGTACTTC
CSVEPGHGNIQYF
>NA|TRBV6-4|TRBJ2-1|NA
TGTGCCAGCAGTGACGAAGCGGGCTCCTACAATGAGCAGTTCTTC
CASSDEAGSYNEQFF
>NA|TRBV6-5|TRBJ1-2|TRBD1
TGTGCCAGCAGTTCCGGGACAGGGAGGGGCTACACCTTC
CASSSGTGRGYTF
>NA|TRBV5-4|TRBJ1-1|TRBD1
TGTGCCAGCAGCTGGGAGACAGGGCAGAGCACTGAAGCTTTCTTT
CASSWETGQSTEAFF
>NA|TRBV28|TRBJ2-5|TRBD2
TGTGCCAGCAGTGGTACTAGCGGGCGTCAAGAGACCCAGTACTTC
CASSGTSGRQETQYF
>many|TRBV9|TRBJ2-2|TRBD2
TGTGCCAGCAGCGTAAATAGCGGGAGTATGGTCGGGGAGCTGTTTTTT
CASSVNSGSMVGELFF
>NA|TRBV19|TRBJ1-5|NA
TGTGCCAGTAGTATAGAGGGGAGTCAGCCCCAGCATTTT
CASSIEGSQPQHF
>NA|TRBV11-3|TRBJ1-2|NA
TGTGCCAGCAGCCCCTATTGGCTCGGGTGGGATGGCTACACCTTC
CASSPYWLGWDGYTF
>NA|TRBV3-1/TRBV3-2|TRBJ1-2|TRBD1
TGTGCCAGCAGTCGACAGGGGGATAGTGCTGGCTACACCTTC
CASSRQGDSAGYTF
>once|TRBV4-1|TRBJ1-4|NA
TGCGCCAGCAGCCAAGACCCCCGCGCGAGCGAAAAACTGTTTTTT
CASSQDPRASEKLFF
>NA|TRBV15|TRBJ1-4|NA
TGTGCCACCAGCACAGGGGTCGCTAATGAAAAACTGTTTTTT
CATSTGVANEKLFF
>NA|TRBV9|TRBJ2-1|NA
TGTGCCAGCAGCGCGTGGGAGACCTCTCACCCCAATGAGCAGTTCTTC
CASSAWETSHPNEQFF
>NA|TRBV15|TRBJ2-5|NA
TGTGCCACCAGCAGAGATCTAGAGAAGACCCAGTACTTC
CATSRDLEKTQYF
>NA|TRBV12-3/TRBV12-4|TRBJ2-7|NA
TGTGCCAGCAGCCAGACAGTGGGTGAGCAGTACTTC
CASSQTVGEQYF
>few|TRBV18|TRBJ2-6|NA
TGTGCCAGCTCACCCTCCCCTGGGGCCAACGTCCTGACTTTC
CASSPSPGANVLTF
>NA|TRBV7-9|TRBJ1-1|TRBD1
TGTGCCAGCAGCCCCCGGGGACAGGCGAACACTGAAGCTTTCTTT
CASSPRGQANTEAFF
>NA|TRBV6-5|TRBJ2-5|NA
TGTGCCAGCAGTATTGTAGGGGGCCAAGAGACCCAGTACTTC
CASSIVGGQETQYF